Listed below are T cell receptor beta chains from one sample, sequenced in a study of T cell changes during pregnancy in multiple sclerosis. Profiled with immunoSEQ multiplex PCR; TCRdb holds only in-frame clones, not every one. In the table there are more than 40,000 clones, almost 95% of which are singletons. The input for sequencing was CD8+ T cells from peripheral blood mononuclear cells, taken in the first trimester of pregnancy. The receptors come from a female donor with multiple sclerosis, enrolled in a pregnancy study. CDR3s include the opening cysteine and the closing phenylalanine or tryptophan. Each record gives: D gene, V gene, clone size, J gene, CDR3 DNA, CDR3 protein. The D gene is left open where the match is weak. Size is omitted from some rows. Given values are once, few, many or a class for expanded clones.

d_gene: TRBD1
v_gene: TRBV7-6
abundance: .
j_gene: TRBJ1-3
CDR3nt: TGTGCCAGCAGCCACGGACAGGGTGGAAACACCATATATTTT
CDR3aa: CASSHGQGGNTIYF

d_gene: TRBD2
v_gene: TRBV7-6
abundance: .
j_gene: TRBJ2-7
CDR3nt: TGTGCCAGCAGCTCCGGGACTAGCCACAACGAGCAGTACTTC
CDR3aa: CASSSGTSHNEQYF

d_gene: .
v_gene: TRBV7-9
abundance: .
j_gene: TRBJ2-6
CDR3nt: TGTGCCAGCAGCTCGAGCTCTGGGGCCAACGTCCTGACTTTC
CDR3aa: CASSSSSGANVLTF

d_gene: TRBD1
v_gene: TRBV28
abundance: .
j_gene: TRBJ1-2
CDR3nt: TGTGCCAGCAGTCCATTGACAGGGGCGGCGGTCGGCTACACCTTC
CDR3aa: CASSPLTGAAVGYTF

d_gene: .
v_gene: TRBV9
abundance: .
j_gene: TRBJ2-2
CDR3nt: TGTGCCAGCAGCTCGGGGGGGGAGCTGTTTTTT
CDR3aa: CASSSGGELFF

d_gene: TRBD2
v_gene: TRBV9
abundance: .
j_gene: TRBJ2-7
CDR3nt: TGTGCCAGCAGCTCCCCCGGGGGGGGCGGGGGGCACGACGAGCAGTACTTC
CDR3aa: CASSSPGGGGGHDEQYF

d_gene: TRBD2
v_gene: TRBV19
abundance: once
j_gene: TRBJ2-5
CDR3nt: TGTGCCAGTAGTCCGGCACTAGCGGAGGAGACCCAGTACTTC
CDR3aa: CASSPALAEETQYF

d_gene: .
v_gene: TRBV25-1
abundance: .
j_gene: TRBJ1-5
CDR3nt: TGTGCCAGCAGTGAACGGGACACTAATCAGCCCCAGCATTTT
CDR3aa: CASSERDTNQPQHF

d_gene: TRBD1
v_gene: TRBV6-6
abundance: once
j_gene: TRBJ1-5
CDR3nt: TGTGCCAGCAGGTCACAGGGGAATAGCAATCAGCCCCAGCATTTT
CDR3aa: CASRSQGNSNQPQHF

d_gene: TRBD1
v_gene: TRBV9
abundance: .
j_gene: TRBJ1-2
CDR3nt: TGTGCCAGCAAGGGGACAGGGGGGGGCTACACCTTC
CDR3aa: CASKGTGGGYTF

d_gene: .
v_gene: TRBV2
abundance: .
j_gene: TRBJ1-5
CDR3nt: TGTGCCAGCAGTACAGGGTATGGCAATCAGCCCCAGCATTTT
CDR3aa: CASSTGYGNQPQHF

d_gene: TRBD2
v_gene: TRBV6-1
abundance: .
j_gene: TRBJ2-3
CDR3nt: TGTGCCAGCAGTATTTCTAGCGGAGCCACAGATACGCAGTATTTT
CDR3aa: CASSISSGATDTQYF

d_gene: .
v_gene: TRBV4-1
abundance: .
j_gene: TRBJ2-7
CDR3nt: TGCGCCAGCAGCCAAGATTCCACAACCTACGAGCAGTACTTC
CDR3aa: CASSQDSTTYEQYF

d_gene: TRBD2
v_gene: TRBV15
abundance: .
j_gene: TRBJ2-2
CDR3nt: TGTGCCACCAGCGGGCGAGGGGCTAGCGGGAGTGTCACCGGGGAGCTGTTTTTT
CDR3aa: CATSGRGASGSVTGELFF

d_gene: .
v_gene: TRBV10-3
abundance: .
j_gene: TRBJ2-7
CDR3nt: TGTGCCACCGGGACTCCCTCCGAGCAGTACTTC
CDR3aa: CATGTPSEQYF

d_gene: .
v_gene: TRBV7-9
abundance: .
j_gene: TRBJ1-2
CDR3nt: TGTGCCAGCAGCGACCACAATCAGGGTATGGATGGCTACACCTTC
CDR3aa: CASSDHNQGMDGYTF

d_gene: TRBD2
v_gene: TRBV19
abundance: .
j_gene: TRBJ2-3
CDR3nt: TGTGCCTCCCGACTAGCGGGGTACCCAGATACGCAGTATTTT
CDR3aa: CASRLAGYPDTQYF

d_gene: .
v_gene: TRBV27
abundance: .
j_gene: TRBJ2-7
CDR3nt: TGTGCCAGCAGTTTAACCTCAGGAGGGTCTTTGTTGTACGAGCAGTACTTC
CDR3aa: CASSLTSGGSLLYEQYF

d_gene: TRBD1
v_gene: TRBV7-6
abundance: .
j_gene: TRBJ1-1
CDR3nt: TGTGCCAGCAGCCCCGGACAGGGGGCGACTGAAGCTTTCTTT
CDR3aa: CASSPGQGATEAFF

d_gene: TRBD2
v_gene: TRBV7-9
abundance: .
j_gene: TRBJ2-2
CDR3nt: TGTGCCAGCAGCTCCCGACTAGCTGGCACCGGGGAGCTGTTTTTT
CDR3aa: CASSSRLAGTGELFF

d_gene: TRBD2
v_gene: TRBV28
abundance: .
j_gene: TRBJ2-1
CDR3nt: TGTGCCAGCAGTCGGGGACTAGCGGGAGATGAGCAGTTCTTC
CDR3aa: CASSRGLAGDEQFF

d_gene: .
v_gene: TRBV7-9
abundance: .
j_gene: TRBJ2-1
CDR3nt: TGTGCCAGCAGCTTAGAAAGCCCACACAATGAGCAGTTCTTC
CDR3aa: CASSLESPHNEQFF

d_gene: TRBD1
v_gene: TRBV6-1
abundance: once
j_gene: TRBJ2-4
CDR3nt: TGTGCCAGCAGTGAGGAGGACAGGCCAGCAGACATTCAGTACTTC
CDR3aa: CASSEEDRPADIQYF

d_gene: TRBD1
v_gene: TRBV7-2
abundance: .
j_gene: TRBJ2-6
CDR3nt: TGTGCCAGCAGCTTACAGGGGGCGCAGTTTAGTGGGGCCAACGTCCTGACTTTC
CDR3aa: CASSLQGAQFSGANVLTF

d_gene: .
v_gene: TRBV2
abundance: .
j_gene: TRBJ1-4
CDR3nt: TGTGCCAGCAGTGAACAGGTGATGGTGGTGACTAATGAAAAACTGTTTTTT
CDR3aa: CASSEQVMVVTNEKLFF

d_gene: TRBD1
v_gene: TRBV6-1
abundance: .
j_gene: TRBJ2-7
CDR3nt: TGTGCCAGCAGTGAAGCGTGGGGGACAGGGGGATTATACGAGCAGTACTTC
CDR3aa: CASSEAWGTGGLYEQYF

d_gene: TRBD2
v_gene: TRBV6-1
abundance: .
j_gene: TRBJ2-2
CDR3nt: TGTGCCGCGGCTAGCGGGACCGGGGAGCTGTTTTTT
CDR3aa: CAAASGTGELFF

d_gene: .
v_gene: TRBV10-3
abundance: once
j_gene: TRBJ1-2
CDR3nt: TGTGCCATCAGTGAGGTTGAACAGGTCTATGGCTACACCTTC
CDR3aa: CAISEVEQVYGYTF

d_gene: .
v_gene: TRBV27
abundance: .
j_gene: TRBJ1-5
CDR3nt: TGTGCCAGCAGTTTATTCATTAATCAGCCCCAGCATTTT
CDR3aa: CASSLFINQPQHF

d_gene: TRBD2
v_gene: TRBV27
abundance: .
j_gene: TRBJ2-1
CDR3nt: TGTGCCAGCAGTAGGGACTCTCGGCGGGGACTAGCGGGAGTTGATGAGCAGTTCTTC
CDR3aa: CASSRDSRRGLAGVDEQFF

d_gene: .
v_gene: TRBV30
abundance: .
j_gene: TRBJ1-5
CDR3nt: TGTGCCTGGAGCCGCCCCCGCCGACAGACCCAGGGGCAGCCCCAGCATTTT
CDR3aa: CAWSRPRRQTQGQPQHF

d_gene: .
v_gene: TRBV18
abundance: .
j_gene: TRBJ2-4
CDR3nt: TGTGCCAGCTCACCACCCGCGGGTCATCCCCTACCTATTCAGTACTTC
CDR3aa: CASSPPAGHPLPIQYF

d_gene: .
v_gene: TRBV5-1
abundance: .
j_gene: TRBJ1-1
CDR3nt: TGCGCCAGCAGCCGGACAAGGGTCGTCACTGAAGCTTTCTTT
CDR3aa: CASSRTRVVTEAFF

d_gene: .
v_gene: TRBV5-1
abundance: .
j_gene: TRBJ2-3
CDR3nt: TGCGCCAGCAATCATAAGCCTCCACTCCCAGATACGCAGTATTTT
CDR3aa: CASNHKPPLPDTQYF

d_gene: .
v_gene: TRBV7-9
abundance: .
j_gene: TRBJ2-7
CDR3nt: TGTGCCGGGGGCAGATCCTACGAGCAGTACTTC
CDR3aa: CAGGRSYEQYF

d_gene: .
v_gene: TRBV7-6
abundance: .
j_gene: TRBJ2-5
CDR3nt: TGTGCCAGCAGCTTCACTTCAGGGTTCCAAGAGACCCAGTACTTC
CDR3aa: CASSFTSGFQETQYF

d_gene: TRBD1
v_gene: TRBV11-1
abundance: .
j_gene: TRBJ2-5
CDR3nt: TGTGCCAGCAGCTTAGCTACAGGGGTTTTCGAAGAGACCCAGTACTTC
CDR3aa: CASSLATGVFEETQYF

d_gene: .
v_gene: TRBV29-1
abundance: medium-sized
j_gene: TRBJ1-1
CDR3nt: TGCAGCGTTGGAGGGCAGGAAGCTTTCTTT
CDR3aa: CSVGGQEAFF

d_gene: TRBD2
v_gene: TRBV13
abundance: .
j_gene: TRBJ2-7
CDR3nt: TGTGCCAGCAGCTTAGTTAGCGGGGGTTCCTACGAGCAGTACTTC
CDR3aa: CASSLVSGGSYEQYF

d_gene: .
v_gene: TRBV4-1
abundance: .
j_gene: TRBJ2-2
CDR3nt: TGCGCCAGCAGCCAAGTCGAGGCCACCGGGGAGCTGTTTTTT
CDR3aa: CASSQVEATGELFF

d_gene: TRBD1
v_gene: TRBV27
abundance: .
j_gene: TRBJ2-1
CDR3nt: TGTGCCAGCAGTGCCGGGACAGGTGAGCAGTTCTTC
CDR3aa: CASSAGTGEQFF

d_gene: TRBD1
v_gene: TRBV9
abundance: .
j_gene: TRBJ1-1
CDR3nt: TGTGCCAGCAGCGCGGACAGGGGATCATCTGAAGCTTTCTTT
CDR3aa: CASSADRGSSEAFF

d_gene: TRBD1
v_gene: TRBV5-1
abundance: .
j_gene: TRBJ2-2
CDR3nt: TGCGCCAGCAGCTTCCGAACAGGGGTCGGGAACACCGGGGAGCTGTTTTTT
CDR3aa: CASSFRTGVGNTGELFF

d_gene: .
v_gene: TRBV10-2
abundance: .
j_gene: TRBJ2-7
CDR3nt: TGCGCCAGCAGTGAGTCCGCAGGTTTATCCTACGAGCAGTACTTC
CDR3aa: CASSESAGLSYEQYF

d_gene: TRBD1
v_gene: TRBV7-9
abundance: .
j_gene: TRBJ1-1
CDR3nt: TGTGCCAGCAGGCCGCCCCCGGGACAGGGGGGTTCGAGGGCTTTCTTT
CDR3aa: CASRPPPGQGGSRAFF

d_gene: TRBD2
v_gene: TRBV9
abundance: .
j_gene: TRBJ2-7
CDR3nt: TGTGCCAGCAGCGTAGAGGCGTCTAGCGGGCAGTACGAGCAGTACTTC
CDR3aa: CASSVEASSGQYEQYF

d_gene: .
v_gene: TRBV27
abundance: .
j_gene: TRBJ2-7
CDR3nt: TGTGCCAGCAGTTTAAGTTCCGGAGACTCCACCTACGAGCAGTACTTC
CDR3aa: CASSLSSGDSTYEQYF

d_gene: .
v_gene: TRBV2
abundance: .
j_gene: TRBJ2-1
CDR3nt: TGTGCCAGCAGTGATGGGCAGCACAATGAGCAGTTCTTC
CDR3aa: CASSDGQHNEQFF

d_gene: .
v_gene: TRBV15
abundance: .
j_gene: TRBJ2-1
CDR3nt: TGTGCCACCAGCAGAGAGGCACTAGACTACAATGAGCAGTTCTTC
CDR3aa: CATSREALDYNEQFF

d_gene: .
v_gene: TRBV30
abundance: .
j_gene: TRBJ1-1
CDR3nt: TGTGCCTGGAGCCAGAACGTGAACACTGAAGCTTTCTTT
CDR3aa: CAWSQNVNTEAFF

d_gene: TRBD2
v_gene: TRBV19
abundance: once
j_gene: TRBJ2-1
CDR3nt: TGTGCCAGTAGTATAAGAGCGGGAGACCCCAATGAGCAGTTCTTC
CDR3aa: CASSIRAGDPNEQFF

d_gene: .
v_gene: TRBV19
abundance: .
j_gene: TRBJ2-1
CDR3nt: TGTGCCAGTAAGGATCAGGCCCCAGAGAATGAGCAGTTCTTC
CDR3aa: CASKDQAPENEQFF

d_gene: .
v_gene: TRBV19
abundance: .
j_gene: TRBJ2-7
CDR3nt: TGTGCCAGTAGACAGGTCCGAACCTTTCGGGAGCAGTACTTC
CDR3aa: CASRQVRTFREQYF